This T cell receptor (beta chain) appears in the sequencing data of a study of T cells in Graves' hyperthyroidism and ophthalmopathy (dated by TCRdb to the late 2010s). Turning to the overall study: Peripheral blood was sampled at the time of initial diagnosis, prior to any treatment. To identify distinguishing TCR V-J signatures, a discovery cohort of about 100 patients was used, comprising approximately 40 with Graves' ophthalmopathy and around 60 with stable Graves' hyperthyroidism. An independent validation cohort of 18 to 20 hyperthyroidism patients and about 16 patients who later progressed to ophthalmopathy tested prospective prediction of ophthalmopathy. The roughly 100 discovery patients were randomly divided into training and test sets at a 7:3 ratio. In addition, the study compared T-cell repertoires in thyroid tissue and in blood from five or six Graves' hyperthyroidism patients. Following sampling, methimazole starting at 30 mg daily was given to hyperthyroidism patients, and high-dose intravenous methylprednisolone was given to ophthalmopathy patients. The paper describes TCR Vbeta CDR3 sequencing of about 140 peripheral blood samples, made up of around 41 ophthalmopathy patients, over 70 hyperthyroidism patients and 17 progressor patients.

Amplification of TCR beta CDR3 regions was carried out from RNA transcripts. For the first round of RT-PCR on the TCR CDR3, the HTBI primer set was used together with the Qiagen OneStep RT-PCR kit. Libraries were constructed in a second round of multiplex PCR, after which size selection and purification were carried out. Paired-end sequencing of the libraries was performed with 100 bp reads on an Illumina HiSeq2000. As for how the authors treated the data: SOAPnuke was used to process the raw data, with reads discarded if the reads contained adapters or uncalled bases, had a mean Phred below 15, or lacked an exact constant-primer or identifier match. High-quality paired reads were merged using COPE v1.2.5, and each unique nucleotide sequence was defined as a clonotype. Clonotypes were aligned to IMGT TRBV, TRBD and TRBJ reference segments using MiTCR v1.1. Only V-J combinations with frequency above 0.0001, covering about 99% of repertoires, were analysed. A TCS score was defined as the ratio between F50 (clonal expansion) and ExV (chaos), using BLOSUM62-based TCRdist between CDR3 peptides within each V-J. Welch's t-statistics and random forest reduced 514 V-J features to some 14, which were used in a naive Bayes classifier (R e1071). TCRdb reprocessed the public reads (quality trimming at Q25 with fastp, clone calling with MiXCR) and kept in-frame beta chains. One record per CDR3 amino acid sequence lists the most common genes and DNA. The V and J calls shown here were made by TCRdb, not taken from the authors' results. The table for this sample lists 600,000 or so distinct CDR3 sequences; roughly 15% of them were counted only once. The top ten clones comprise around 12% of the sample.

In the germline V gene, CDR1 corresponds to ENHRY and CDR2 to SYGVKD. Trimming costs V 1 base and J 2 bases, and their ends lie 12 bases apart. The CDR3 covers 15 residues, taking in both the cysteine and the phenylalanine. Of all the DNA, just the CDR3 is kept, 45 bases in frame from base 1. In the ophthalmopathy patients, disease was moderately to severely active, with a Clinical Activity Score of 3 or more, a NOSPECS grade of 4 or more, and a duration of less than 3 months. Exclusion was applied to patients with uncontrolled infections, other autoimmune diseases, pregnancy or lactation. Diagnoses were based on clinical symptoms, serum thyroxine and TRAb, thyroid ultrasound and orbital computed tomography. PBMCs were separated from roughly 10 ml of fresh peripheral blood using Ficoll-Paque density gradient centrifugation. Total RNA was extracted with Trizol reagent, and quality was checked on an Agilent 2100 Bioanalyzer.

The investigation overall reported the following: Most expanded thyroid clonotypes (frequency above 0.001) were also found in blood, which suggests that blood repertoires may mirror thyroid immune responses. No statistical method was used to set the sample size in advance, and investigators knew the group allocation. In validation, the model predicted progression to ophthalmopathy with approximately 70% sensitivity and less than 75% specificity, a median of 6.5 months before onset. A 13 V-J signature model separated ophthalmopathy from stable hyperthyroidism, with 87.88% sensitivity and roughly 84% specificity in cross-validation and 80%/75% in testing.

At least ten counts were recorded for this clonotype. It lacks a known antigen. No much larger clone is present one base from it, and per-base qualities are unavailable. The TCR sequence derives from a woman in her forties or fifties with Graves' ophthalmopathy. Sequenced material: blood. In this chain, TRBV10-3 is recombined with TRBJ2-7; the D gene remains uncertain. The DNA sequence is TGTGCCATCAGTGAGTTAGAGGACCGAACCTACGAGCAGTACTTC. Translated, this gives CAISELEDRTYEQYF.